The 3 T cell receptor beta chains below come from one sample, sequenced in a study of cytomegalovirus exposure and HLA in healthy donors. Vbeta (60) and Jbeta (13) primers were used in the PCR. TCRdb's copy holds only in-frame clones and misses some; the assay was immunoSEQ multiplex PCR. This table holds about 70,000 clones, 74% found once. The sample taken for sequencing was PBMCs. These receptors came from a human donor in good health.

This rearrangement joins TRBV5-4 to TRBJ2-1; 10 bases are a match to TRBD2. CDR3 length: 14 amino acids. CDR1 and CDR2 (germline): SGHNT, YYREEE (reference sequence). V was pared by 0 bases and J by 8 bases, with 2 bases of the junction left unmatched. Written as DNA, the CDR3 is TGTGCCAGCAGCTTGGGACTAGCGGGTTATGAGCAGTTCTTC. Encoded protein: CASSLGLAGYEQFF.

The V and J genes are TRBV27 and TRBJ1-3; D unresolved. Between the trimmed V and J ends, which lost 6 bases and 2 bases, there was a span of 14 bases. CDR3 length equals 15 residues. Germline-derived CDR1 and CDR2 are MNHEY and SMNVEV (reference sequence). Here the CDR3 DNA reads TGTGCCAGCAGCGCCCGGAGGGCCACTGGAAACACCATATATTTT. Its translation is CASSARRATGNTIYF.

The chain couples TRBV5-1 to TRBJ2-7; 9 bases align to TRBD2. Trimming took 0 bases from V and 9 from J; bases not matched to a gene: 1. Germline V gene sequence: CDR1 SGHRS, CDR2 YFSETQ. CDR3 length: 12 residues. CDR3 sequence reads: CASSLEREVQYF. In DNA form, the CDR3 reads TGCGCCAGCAGCTTGGAGCGGGAGGTGCAGTACTTC.